These T cell receptor beta chains were read from a single sample in a study of T cell responses to AZD1222 COVID-19 vaccine. Libraries were prepared by immunoSEQ multiplex PCR; TCRdb keeps only in-frame clonotypes and omits some of them. The table records 100,000 or so clones, 82% of them present only once. Specimen: peripheral blood, collected on day 0 of AZD1222 vaccination. The receptors derive from an adult in good health. Each CDR3 is given with its conserved first and last residue. D genes are given only for firm matches. The listing skips clone size in some rows; elsewhere it reads once, few, many or a size class.

v_call	j_call	d_call	clone_size	cdr3_nt	cdr3_aa
TRBV27	TRBJ2-5	.	.	TGTGCCAGCGCCATAAAGACAGGGAGGGAGACCCAGTACTTC	CASAIKTGRETQYF
TRBV9	TRBJ1-5	TRBD1	.	TGTGCCAGCAACCGGGACAGGGGCGAGCCCCAGCATTTT	CASNRDRGEPQHF
TRBV5-4	TRBJ2-1	TRBD2	.	TGTGCCAGCAGCTCGCGGGGGTCAAATGAGCAGTTCTTC	CASSSRGSNEQFF
TRBV5-1	TRBJ2-1	.	.	TGCGCCAGCAGCTCCGGCCAAACCTACAATGAGCAGTTCTTC	CASSSGQTYNEQFF
TRBV23-1	TRBJ2-2	.	.	TGCGCCAGCAGTCAACCCACAGGGAACACCGGGGAGCTGTTTTTT	CASSQPTGNTGELFF
TRBV5-4	TRBJ2-3	.	.	TGTGCCAGCAGCTTGGTTCCCCTGCTCACAGATACGCAGTATTTT	CASSLVPLLTDTQYF
TRBV5-1	TRBJ2-3	.	.	TGCGCCAGCAGCTTGCGCGGGGTACGCACAGATACGCAGTATTTT	CASSLRGVRTDTQYF
TRBV9	TRBJ1-5	.	.	TGTGCCAGCAGCGGTCCGGACCGGATTAACCAGCCCCAGCATTTT	CASSGPDRINQPQHF
TRBV10-1	TRBJ2-1	.	.	TGCGCCAGCAGTGAAAACGTCAACGAGCAGTTCTTC	CASSENVNEQFF
TRBV19	TRBJ1-2	TRBD1	.	TGTGCCAGTAGTACCCTGACAGGGGGGATCTATGGCTACACCTTC	CASSTLTGGIYGYTF
TRBV12-5	TRBJ2-4	.	.	TGTGCTAGTGGTACCGGGACCACTCAGTACTTC	CASGTGTTQYF
TRBV15	TRBJ2-1	.	.	TGTGCCACCAGCTTCTCGGTGGGGGTAAATGAGCAGTTCTTC	CATSFSVGVNEQFF
TRBV27	TRBJ2-3	TRBD2	.	TGTGCCAGCAGTATCCAGCGGGGTGCGCAGTATTTT	CASSIQRGAQYF
TRBV6-5	TRBJ1-2	TRBD1	once	TGTGCCAGCAGTTACCCGGGACAGGGGAGAAATGGCTACACCTTC	CASSYPGQGRNGYTF
TRBV6-5	TRBJ2-7	TRBD2	.	TGTGCCAGCAGGGCACTAGCGAATTCCTACGAGCAGTACTTC	CASRALANSYEQYF
TRBV6-2/TRBV6-3	TRBJ1-2	TRBD1	.	TGTGCCAGCAGTTACCAGGGGGCGTATGGTGGCTACACCTTC	CASSYQGAYGGYTF
TRBV2	TRBJ1-5	.	.	TGTGCCAGCAGTGTGCGTAGGGACCAGCCCCAGCATTTT	CASSVRRDQPQHF
TRBV30	TRBJ1-1	.	.	TGTGCCTGGACAGTCTCCGGAGGAACTGAAGCTTTCTTT	CAWTVSGGTEAFF
TRBV7-2	TRBJ1-6	.	.	TGTGCCAGCAGCTTTACTAGGGTGTCCTATAATTCACCCCTCCACTTT	CASSFTRVSYNSPLHF
TRBV19	TRBJ1-2	TRBD1	.	TGTGCCAGTAGTATAAACAGGGGGAATGGCTACACCTTC	CASSINRGNGYTF
TRBV7-9	TRBJ2-2	.	.	TGTGCCAGCAGCTTAGGTACCGGGGAGCTGTTTTTT	CASSLGTGELFF
TRBV10-3	TRBJ1-2	.	.	TGTGCCATCAGTTTCTCGTGGGCTGGCTACACCTTC	CAISFSWAGYTF
TRBV7-2	TRBJ2-3	TRBD2	.	TGTGCCAGCAGCCATCGCGGGAGCGGGGACACAGATACGCAGTATTTT	CASSHRGSGDTDTQYF
TRBV7-8	TRBJ1-5	.	few	TGTGCCAGCAGCAGGCGTCGGACAGCCGATTTTAGCAATCAGCCCCAGCATTTT	CASSRRRTADFSNQPQHF
TRBV11-2	TRBJ1-2	TRBD1	.	TGTGCCAGCAGCTTAGGGTCCGGACAGGCCTATGGCTACACCTTC	CASSLGSGQAYGYTF
TRBV21-1	TRBJ2-3	.	.	TGTGCCAGCAGCGAACGAGAGGGTAGCGGGGGGGCCGCAGATACGCAGTATTTT	CASSEREGSGGAADTQYF
TRBV5-7	TRBJ2-2	TRBD2	once	TGTGCCAGCAGCCGAGACCTAGCGGGGAGCACCGGGGAGCTGTTTTTT	CASSRDLAGSTGELFF
TRBV2	TRBJ1-2	.	few	TGTGCCAGCAGGGGCAACTATAACTATGGCTACACCTTC	CASRGNYNYGYTF
TRBV7-6	TRBJ1-1	.	.	TGTGCCAGCAGCTTAGCACAGGGCTCGAACACTGAAGCTTTCTTT	CASSLAQGSNTEAFF
TRBV4-3	TRBJ2-1	.	.	TGCGCCAGCAGCCAAGATCTCAGATTCAATGAGCAGTTCTTC	CASSQDLRFNEQFF
TRBV7-9	TRBJ1-1	TRBD1	few	TGTGCCAGCAGCCAACTTGGGACAGGAGAAGCTTTCTTT	CASSQLGTGEAFF
TRBV7-7	TRBJ1-1	.	.	TGTGCCAGCAGCCCGATGAACACTGAAGCTTTCTTT	CASSPMNTEAFF
TRBV3-1/TRBV3-2	TRBJ2-3	TRBD2	once	TGTGCCAGCAGCCAAGATAAGCGGGGGGGAGATACGCAGTATTTT	CASSQDKRGGDTQYF
TRBV7-6	TRBJ2-2	TRBD1	few	TGTGCCAGCAGCCCGGGACAGGGGAGGGACGGGGAGCTGTTTTTT	CASSPGQGRDGELFF